A single sample gave rise to the 3 T cell receptor beta chains below, sequenced in a study of cytomegalovirus exposure and HLA in healthy donors. The PCR used 60 Vbeta and 13 Jbeta primers. Profiling relied on immunoSEQ multiplex PCR, and the TCRdb table lists in-frame clones only, not all of them. The sample consists of about 150,000 clones, over 65% of them appearing once. The specimen was PBMCs. Receptors were obtained from a woman between 40 and 55 years old in good health and CMV-seronegative.

The CDR3, as DNA: TGCAGCGTTGCAGCGCAGGGTGGAAACACCATATATTTT. This translates into CSVAAQGGNTIYF. The chain recombines TRBV29-1 with TRBJ1-3; possibly TRBD1 for D (5 bases). Germline-derived CDR1 and CDR2 are SQVTM and ANQGSEA. V was shortened by 4 bases and J by 3 bases, with 10 bases between the two germline ends. The CDR3 runs 13 residues.

The rearrangement uses TRBV5-8 and TRBJ2-2; no firm D call. Trimming took 4 bases from V and 8 from J, leaving 9 bases between them. CDR1 and CDR2 (germline): SGHTS, YDEGEE. This CDR3 has 12 residues. CDR3 coding DNA: TGTGCCAGCAGCCACTCCAGGGGGGAGCTGTTTTTT. This codes for CASSHSRGELFF.

The genes are TRBV11-3 and TRBJ2-1; 8 positions agree with TRBD1. The V segment lost 3 bases and the J segment 9 bases; nucleotides outside the gene matches: 1. The CDR3 spans 12 residues. The germline V gene has CDR1 SGHNT and CDR2 YENEEA. CDR3 coding DNA: TGTGCCAGCAGCTTGGACAGGGCTGAGCAGTTCTTC. Its translation is CASSLDRAEQFF.